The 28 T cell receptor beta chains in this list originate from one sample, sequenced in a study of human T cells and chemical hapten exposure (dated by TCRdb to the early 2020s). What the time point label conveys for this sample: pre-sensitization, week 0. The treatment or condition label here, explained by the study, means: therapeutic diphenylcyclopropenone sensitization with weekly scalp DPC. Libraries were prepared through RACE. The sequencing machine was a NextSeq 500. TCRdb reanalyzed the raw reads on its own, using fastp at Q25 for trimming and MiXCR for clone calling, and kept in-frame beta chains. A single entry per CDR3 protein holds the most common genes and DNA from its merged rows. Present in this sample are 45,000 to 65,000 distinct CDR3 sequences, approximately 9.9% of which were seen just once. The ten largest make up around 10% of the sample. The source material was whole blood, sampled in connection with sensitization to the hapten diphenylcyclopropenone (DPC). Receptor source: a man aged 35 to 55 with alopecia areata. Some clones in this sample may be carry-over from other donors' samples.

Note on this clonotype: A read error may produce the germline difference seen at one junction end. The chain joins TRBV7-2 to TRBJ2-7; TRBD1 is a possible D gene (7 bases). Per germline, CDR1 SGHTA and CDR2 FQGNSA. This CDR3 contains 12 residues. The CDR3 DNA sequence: TGTGCCAGCAGCTCGCAGGGGGGCGAGCTGTACTTC. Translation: CASSSQGGELYF.

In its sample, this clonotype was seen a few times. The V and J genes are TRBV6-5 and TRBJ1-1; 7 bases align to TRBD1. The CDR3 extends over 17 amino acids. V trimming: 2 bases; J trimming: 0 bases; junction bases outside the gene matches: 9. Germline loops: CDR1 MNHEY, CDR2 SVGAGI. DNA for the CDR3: TGTGCCAGCAGTTACCTCCTACAGGGGCCCATGAACACTGAAGCTTTCTTT. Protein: CASSYLLQGPMNTEAFF.

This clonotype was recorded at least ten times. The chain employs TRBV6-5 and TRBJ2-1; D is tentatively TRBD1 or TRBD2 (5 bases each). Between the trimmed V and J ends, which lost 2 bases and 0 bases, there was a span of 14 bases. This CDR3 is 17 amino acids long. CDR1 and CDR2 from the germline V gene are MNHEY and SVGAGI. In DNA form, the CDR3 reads TGTGCCAGCAGTTACGGACGGGGCTTTAGCTCCTACAATGAGCAGTTCTTC. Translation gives CASSYGRGFSSYNEQFF.

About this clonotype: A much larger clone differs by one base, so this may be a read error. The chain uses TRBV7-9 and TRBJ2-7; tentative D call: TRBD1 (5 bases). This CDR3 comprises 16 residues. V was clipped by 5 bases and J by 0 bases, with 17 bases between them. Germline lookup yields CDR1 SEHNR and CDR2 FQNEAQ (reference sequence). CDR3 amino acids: CASSPRRTRFSYEQYF. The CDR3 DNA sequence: TGTGCCAGCAGCCCTCGACGGACAAGGTTCTCCTACGAGCAGTACTTC.

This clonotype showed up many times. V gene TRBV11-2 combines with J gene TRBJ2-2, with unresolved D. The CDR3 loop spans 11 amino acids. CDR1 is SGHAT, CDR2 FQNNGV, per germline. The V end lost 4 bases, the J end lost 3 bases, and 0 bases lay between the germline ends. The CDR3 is CASSYTGELFF. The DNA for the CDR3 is TGTGCCAGCAGCTACACCGGGGAGCTGTTTTTT.

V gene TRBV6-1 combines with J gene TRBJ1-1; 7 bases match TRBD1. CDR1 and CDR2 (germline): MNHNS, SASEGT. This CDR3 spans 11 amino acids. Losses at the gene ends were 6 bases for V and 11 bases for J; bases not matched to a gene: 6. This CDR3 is CASSPQGDAFF. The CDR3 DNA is TGTGCCAGCAGCCCGCAGGGGGACGCTTTCTTT.

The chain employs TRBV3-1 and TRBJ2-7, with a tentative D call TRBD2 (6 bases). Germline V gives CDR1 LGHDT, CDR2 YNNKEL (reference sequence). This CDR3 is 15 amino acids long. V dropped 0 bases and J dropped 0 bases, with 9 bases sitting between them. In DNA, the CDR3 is TGTGCCAGCAGCCAAGAACGGGGGAACTCCTACGAGCAGTACTTC. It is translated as CASSQERGNSYEQYF.

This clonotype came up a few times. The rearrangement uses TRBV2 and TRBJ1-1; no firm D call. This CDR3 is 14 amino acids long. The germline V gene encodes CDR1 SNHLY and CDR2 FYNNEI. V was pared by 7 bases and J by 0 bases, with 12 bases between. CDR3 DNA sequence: TGTGCCAGCAACCCACAAGGCATGAACACTGAAGCTTTCTTT. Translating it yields CASNPQGMNTEAFF.

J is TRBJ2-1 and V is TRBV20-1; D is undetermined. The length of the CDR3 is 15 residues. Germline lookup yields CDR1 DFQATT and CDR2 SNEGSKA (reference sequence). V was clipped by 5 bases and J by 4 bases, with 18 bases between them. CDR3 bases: TGCAGTGCTCCCAGTGGGCGGTCTATATACAATGAGCAGTTCTTC. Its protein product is CSAPSGRSIYNEQFF.

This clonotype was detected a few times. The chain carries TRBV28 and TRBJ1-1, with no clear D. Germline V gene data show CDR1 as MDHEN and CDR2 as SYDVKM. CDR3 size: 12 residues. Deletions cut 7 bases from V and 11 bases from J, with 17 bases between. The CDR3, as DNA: TGTGCCAGCACGGAGGAGTCAGATCCGGCTTTCTTT. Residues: CASTEESDPAFF.

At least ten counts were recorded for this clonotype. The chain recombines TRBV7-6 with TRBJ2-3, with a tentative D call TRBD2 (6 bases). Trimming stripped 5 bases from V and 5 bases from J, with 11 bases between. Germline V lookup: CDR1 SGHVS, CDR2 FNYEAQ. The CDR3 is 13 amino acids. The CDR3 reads CASSHNSGDTQYF. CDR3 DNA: TGTGCCAGCAGCCATAATAGCGGAGATACGCAGTATTTT.

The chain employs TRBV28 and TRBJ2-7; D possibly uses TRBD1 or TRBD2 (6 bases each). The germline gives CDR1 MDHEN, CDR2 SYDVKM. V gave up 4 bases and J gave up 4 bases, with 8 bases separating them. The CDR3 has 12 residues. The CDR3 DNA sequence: TGTGCCAGCAGTTGGGGGGCATACGAGCAGTACTTC. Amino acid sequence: CASSWGAYEQYF.

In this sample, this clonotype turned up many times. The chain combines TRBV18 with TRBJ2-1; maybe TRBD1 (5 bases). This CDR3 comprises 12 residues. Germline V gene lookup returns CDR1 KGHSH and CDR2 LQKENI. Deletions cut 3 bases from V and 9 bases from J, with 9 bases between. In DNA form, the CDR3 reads TGTGCCAGCTCACCCGACAGCGTTGAGCAGTTCTTC. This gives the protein CASSPDSVEQFF.

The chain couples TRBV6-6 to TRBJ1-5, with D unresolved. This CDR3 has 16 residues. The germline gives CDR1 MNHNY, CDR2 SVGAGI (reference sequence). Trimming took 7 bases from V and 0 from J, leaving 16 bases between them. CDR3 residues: CASTYGPKGSNQPQHF. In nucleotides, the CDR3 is TGTGCCAGCACCTACGGTCCTAAGGGTAGCAATCAGCCCCAGCATTTT.

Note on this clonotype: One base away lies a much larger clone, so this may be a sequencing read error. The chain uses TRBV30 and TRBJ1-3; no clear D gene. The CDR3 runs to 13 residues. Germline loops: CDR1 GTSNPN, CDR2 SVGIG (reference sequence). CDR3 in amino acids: CVQSTGTGNTIYF. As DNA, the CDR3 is TGTGTCCAATCCACTGGAACTGGAAACACCATATATTTT.

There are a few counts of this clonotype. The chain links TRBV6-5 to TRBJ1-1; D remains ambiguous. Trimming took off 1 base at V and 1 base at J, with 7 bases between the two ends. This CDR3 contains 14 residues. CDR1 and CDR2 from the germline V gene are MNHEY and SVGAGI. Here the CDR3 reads CASSYLRGNTEAFF. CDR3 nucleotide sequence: TGTGCCAGCAGTTACTTACGAGGGAACACTGAAGCTTTCTTT.

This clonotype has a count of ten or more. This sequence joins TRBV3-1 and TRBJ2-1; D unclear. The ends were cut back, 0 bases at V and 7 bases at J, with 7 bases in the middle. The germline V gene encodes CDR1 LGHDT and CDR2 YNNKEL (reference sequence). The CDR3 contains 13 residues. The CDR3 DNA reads TGTGCCAGCAGCCAAGATGGGGTGAATGAGCAGTTCTTC. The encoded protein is CASSQDGVNEQFF.

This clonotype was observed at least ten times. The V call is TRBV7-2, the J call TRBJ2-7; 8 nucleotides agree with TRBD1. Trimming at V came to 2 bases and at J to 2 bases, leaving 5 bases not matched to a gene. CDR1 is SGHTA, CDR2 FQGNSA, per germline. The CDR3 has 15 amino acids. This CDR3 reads CASSLFPTGAYEQYF. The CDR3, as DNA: TGTGCCAGCAGCTTATTCCCGACAGGGGCCTACGAGCAGTACTTC.

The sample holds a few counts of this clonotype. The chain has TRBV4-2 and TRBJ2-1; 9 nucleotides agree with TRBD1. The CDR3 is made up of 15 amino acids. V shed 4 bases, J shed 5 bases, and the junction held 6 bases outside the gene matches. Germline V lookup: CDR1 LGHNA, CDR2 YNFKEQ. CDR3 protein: CASSLHRGPDNEQFF. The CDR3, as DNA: TGTGCCAGCAGCCTGCACAGGGGGCCGGACAATGAGCAGTTCTTC.

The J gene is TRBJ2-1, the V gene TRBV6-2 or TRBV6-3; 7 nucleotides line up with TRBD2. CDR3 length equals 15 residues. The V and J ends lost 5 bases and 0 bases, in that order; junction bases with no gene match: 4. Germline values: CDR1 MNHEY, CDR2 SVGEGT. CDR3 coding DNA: TGTGCCAGCAGTCAGCGGGGAAGCTCCTACAATGAGCAGTTCTTC. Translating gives CASSQRGSSYNEQFF.

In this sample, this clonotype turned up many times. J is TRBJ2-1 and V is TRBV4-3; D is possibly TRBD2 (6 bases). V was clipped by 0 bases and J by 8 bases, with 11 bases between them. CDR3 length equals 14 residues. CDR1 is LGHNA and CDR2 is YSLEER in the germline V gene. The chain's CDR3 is CASSQDPRGDEQFF. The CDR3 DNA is TGCGCCAGCAGCCAAGATCCCCGCGGGGATGAGCAGTTCTTC.

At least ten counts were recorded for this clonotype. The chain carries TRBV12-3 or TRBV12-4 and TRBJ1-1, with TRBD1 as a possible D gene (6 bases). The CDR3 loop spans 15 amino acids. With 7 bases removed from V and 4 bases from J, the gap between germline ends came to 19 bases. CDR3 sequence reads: CASTYRVQQGTEAFF. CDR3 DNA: TGTGCCAGCACCTACAGGGTTCAACAGGGCACTGAAGCTTTCTTT.

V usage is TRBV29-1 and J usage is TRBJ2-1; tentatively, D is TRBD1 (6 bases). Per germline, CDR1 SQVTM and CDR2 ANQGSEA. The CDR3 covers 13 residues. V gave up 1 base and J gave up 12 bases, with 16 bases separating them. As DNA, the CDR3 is TGCAGCGTTGAAGCGGACCAGGGGTTGAGGCAGTTCTTC. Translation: CSVEADQGLRQFF.

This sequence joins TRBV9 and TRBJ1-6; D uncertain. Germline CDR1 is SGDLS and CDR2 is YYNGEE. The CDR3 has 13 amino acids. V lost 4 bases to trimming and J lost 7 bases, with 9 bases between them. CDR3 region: CASSSDWNSPLHF. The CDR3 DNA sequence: TGTGCCAGCAGCTCCGACTGGAATTCACCCCTCCACTTT.

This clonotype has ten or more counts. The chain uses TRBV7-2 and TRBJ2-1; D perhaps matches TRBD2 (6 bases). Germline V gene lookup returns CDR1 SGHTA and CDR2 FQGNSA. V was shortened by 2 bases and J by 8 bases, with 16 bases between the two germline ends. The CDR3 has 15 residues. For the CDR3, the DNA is TGTGCCAGCAGCTTACGGGACTCCCGACGCGATGAGCAGTTCTTC. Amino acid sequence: CASSLRDSRRDEQFF. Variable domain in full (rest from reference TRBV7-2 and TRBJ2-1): GAGVSQSPSNKVTEKGKDVELRCDPISGHTALYWYRQSLGQGLEFLIYFQGNSAPDKSGLPSDRFSAERTGGSVSTLTIQRTQQEDSAVYLCASSLRDSRRDEQFFGPGTRLTVL.

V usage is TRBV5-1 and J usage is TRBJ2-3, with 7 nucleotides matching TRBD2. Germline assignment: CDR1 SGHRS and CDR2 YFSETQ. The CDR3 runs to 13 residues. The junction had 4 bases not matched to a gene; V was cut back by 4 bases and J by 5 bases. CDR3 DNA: TGCGCCAGCAGCCTGGGAGGGGTAGATACGCAGTATTTT. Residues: CASSLGGVDTQYF. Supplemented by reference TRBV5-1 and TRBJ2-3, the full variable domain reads KAGVTQTPRYLIKTRGQQVTLSCSPISGHRSVSWYQQTPGQGLQFLFEYFSETQRNKGNFPGRFSGRQFSNSRSEMNVSTLELGDSALYLCASSLGGVDTQYFGPGTRLTVL.

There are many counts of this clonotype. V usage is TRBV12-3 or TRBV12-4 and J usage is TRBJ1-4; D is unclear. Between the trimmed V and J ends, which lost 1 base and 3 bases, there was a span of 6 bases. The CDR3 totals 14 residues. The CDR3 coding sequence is TGTGCCAGCAGTTTAGGGATGCCTAATGAAAAACTGTTTTTT. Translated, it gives CASSLGMPNEKLFF.

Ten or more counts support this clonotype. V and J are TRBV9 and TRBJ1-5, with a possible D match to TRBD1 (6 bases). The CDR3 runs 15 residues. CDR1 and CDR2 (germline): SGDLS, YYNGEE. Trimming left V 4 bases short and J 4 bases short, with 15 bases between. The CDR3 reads CASSLGGAANQPQHF. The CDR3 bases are TGTGCCAGCAGCCTAGGGGGGGCAGCTAATCAGCCCCAGCATTTT.